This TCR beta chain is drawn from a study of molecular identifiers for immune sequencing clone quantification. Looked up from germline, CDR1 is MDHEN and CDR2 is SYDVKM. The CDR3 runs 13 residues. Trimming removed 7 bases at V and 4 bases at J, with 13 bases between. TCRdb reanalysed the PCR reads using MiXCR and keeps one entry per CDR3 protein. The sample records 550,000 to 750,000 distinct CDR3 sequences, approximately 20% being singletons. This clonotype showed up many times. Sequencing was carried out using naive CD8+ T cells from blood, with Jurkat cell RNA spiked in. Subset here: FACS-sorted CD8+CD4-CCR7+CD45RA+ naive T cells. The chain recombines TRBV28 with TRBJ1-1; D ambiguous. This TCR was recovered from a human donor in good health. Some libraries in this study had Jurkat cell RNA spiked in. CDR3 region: CASTFKGSTEAFF. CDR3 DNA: TGTGCCAGCACCTTCAAAGGGAGCACTGAAGCTTTCTTT.